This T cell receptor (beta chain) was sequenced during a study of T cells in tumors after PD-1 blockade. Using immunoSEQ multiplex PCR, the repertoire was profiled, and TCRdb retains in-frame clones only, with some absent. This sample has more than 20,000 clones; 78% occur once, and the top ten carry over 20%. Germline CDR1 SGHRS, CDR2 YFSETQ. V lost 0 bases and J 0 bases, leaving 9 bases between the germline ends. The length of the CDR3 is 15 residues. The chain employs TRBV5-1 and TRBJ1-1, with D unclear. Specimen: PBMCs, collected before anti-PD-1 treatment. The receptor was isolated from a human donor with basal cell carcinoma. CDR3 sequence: CASSLGADMNTEAFF. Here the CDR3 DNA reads TGCGCCAGCAGCTTGGGGGCTGACATGAACACTGAAGCTTTCTTT.